One and the same sample provided the 28 T cell receptor beta chains below, sequenced in a study of blood T cell repertoires in COVID-19. The data were produced by immunoSEQ multiplex PCR, yet TCRdb's version contains in-frame clones alone and is incomplete. The table shows about 430,000 clones, with around 90% occurring only once. The specimen was peripheral blood. The receptors were gathered from a man in his late teens or twenties with COVID-19, enrolled during active disease.

This sequence joins TRBV7-3 and TRBJ2-7, with D possibly being TRBD1 (6 bases). The CDR3 has 14 amino acids. V lost 2 bases and J 5 bases, leaving 13 bases between the germline ends. The germline gives CDR1 SGHTA, CDR2 FQGTGA. CDR3 nucleotides: TGTGCCAGCAGCTTAGGTGGGGGCAATCACGAGCAGTACTTC. Its protein is CASSLGGGNHEQYF. Full variable domain (rest looked up from reference TRBV7-3 and TRBJ2-7): GAGVSQTPSNKVTEKGKYVELRCDPISGHTALYWYRQSLGQGPEFLIYFQGTGAADDSGLPNDRFFAVRPEGSVSTLKIQRTERGDSAVYLCASSLGGGNHEQYFGPGTRLTVT.

The gene calls are TRBV24-1 and TRBJ2-3; D unresolved. V was clipped by 4 bases and J by 5 bases, with 18 bases between them. The CDR3 runs to 16 residues. The germline V gene has CDR1 KGHDR and CDR2 SFDVKD. In DNA, the CDR3 is TGTGCCACCAGTGACCCAGGCAGTGCCGCACAAGATACGCAGTATTTT. Its protein is CATSDPGSAAQDTQYF.

This chain connects TRBV6-5 to TRBJ1-5; D may be TRBD1 (5 bases). The CDR3 loop spans 14 amino acids. Between the trimmed V and J ends, which lost 6 bases and 6 bases, there was a span of 15 bases. Germline CDR1 is MNHEY and CDR2 is SVGAGI. The CDR3 region has the DNA TGTGCCAGCAGGGGAATCAGGGAGGCTCAGCCCCAGCATTTT. Protein: CASRGIREAQPQHF.

V gene TRBV7-9 combines with J gene TRBJ2-7, with 9 positions matching TRBD1. CDR3 length: 15 residues. CDR1 and CDR2 from the germline V gene are SEHNR and FQNEAQ (reference sequence). With 11 bases clipped from V and 0 bases from J, the junction kept 11 bases outside the gene matches. The CDR3 loop is CAVTSGQGSSYEQYF. In nucleotides, the CDR3 is TGTGCCGTCACCTCAGGACAGGGGAGCTCCTACGAGCAGTACTTC.

This chain links TRBV3-1 (or the pseudogene TRBV3-2) with TRBJ2-7, with 7 bases that match TRBD2. The CDR3 length is 15 residues. The germline gives CDR1 LGHDT, CDR2 YNNKEL (reference sequence). Trimming cost V 7 bases and J 7 bases; bases outside gene matches: 16. CDR3 bases: TGTGCCAGCATGGGCCTAGCGGTCGTACCCTGGGAGCAGTACTTC. It codes for CASMGLAVVPWEQYF.

The chain has TRBV7-9 and TRBJ2-7; TRBD2 might be the D (5 bases). Trimming shortened V by 5 bases and J by 0 bases, and 8 bases separated the two germline ends. The CDR3 consists of 13 residues. Germline CDR1 reads SEHNR; CDR2 reads FQNEAQ (reference sequence). The CDR3 loop is CASSEGNSYEQYF. DNA of the CDR3: TGTGCCAGCAGCGAGGGCAACTCCTACGAGCAGTACTTC.

The rearrangement joins TRBV20-1 to TRBJ2-7, with D unresolved. CDR3 length: 11 amino acids. The germline V gene encodes CDR1 DFQATT and CDR2 SNEGSKA (reference sequence). The V end was cut by 5 bases, the J end by 6 bases, with 11 bases between. As DNA, the CDR3 is TGCAGTGCTCCGCTGCTAGGCGAGCAGTACTTC. Translation: CSAPLLGEQYF.

This sequence joins TRBV18 and TRBJ1-4, with D perhaps matching TRBD1 (6 bases). This CDR3 has 14 amino acids. With 4 bases removed from V and 4 bases from J, the gap between germline ends came to 10 bases. Germline V gene sequence: CDR1 KGHSH, CDR2 LQKENI. The DNA for the CDR3 is TGTGCCAGCTCACGAGGACAGCTTAATGAAAAACTGTTTTTT. Translation: CASSRGQLNEKLFF.

The chain employs TRBV19 and TRBJ2-5; 8 nucleotides align to TRBD1. V lost 3 bases to trimming and J lost 3 bases; unmatched junction nucleotides: 6. CDR3 length: 15 residues. The germline CDR1 and CDR2 sequences are LNHDA and SQIVND (reference sequence). The CDR3: CASSIPGQEEETQYF. For the CDR3, the DNA is TGTGCCAGTAGTATCCCGGGACAGGAAGAAGAGACCCAGTACTTC. The full variable domain, completed using reference TRBV19 and TRBJ2-5, is DGGITQSPKYLFRKEGQNVTLSCEQNLNHDAMYWYRQDPGQGLRLIYYSQIVNDFQKGDIAEGYSVSREKKESFPLTVTSAQKNPTAFYLCASSIPGQEEETQYFGPGTRLLVL.

The chain employs TRBV6-5 and TRBJ2-7, with 10 nucleotides matching TRBD1. The V gene end was trimmed by 6 bases and the J gene end by 6 bases; junction bases not matched to a gene: 5. The CDR3 contains 13 residues. Germline values: CDR1 MNHEY, CDR2 SVGAGI. The CDR3 DNA reads as TGTGCCAGCAGCGGGACAGGGGCTAGCGAGCAGTACTTC. It encodes CASSGTGASEQYF.

V gene TRBV19 combines with J gene TRBJ2-3; 8 bases are shared with TRBD2. There are 17 residues in the CDR3. The germline CDR1 and CDR2 sequences are LNHDA and SQIVND (reference sequence). The ends lost 5 bases at V and 1 base at J; junction bases unmatched: 11. CDR3 nucleotide sequence: TGTGCCAGTAGTCCACCTCGGAGAGCGGGAGGCACAGATACGCAGTATTTT. This encodes CASSPPRRAGGTDTQYF.

This clone turned up a few times. The chain couples TRBV7-9 to TRBJ2-7; D might be TRBD1 (5 bases). Trimming shortened V by 0 bases and J by 5 bases, and 8 bases separated the two germline ends. The germline CDR1 and CDR2 sequences are SEHNR and FQNEAQ (reference sequence). The CDR3 extends over 13 amino acids. The CDR3 DNA is TGTGCCAGCAGCTTAGCGCAGGGAAACGAGCAGTACTTC. This gives the protein CASSLAQGNEQYF.

The V call is TRBV9, the J call TRBJ2-3; weak D call: TRBD2 (7 bases). The CDR3 is 15 amino acids. Germline assignment: CDR1 SGDLS and CDR2 YYNGEE. Trimming shortened V by 0 bases and J by 3 bases, and 11 bases separated the two germline ends. The chain's CDR3 is CASSVGGGTTDTQYF. The CDR3 DNA reads as TGTGCCAGCAGCGTAGGGGGGGGCACAACAGATACGCAGTATTTT.

V usage is TRBV7-6 and J usage is TRBJ2-6; D call uncertain. V gave up 3 bases and J gave up 0 bases, with 12 bases separating them. Looked up from germline, CDR1 is SGHVS and CDR2 is FNYEAQ. This CDR3 is 17 amino acids long. This CDR3 reads CASSLSRPYSGANVLTF. The CDR3 region has the DNA TGTGCCAGCAGCTTGAGCAGGCCGTACTCTGGGGCCAACGTCCTGACTTTC.

The V gene is TRBV5-5, the J gene TRBJ2-7, with TRBD2 matching over 7 bases. CDR1 is SGHKS and CDR2 is YYEKEE in the germline V gene (reference sequence). The V segment lost 6 bases and the J segment 7 bases; nucleotides outside the gene matches: 19. The CDR3 has 16 residues. This chain's CDR3 is CASNTPRGPPGGEQYF. The CDR3 DNA is TGTGCCAGCAACACTCCAAGGGGTCCGCCCGGGGGGGAGCAGTACTTC.

This clone was counted once. This rearrangement joins TRBV11-3 to TRBJ2-1, with 13 bases fitting TRBD2. The CDR3 is 15 amino acids. The germline V gene encodes CDR1 SGHNT and CDR2 YENEEA. The ends lost 5 bases at V and 8 bases at J; junction bases unmatched: 6. CDR3 sequence reads: CASSPGTSGTYEQFF. In nucleotides, the CDR3 is TGTGCCAGCAGCCCCGGGACTAGCGGGACATATGAGCAGTTCTTC.

The gene calls are TRBV2 and TRBJ1-4; D remains ambiguous. This CDR3 has 11 residues. Germline V CDR1 and CDR2: SNHLY, FYNNEI. V was cut by 3 bases and J by 8 bases, with 4 bases left in between. CDR3 DNA: TGTGCCAGCAGTGAGGAGGAAAAACTGTTTTTT. Its protein product is CASSEEEKLFF.

V gene TRBV7-2 combines with J gene TRBJ2-3, with 15 nucleotides matching TRBD2. CDR3 size: 17 residues. With 1 base clipped from V and 6 bases from J, the junction kept 5 bases outside the gene matches. From germline, CDR1 is SGHTA and CDR2 FQGNSA. The CDR3 protein is CASSLEGTSGGLDTQYF. CDR3 nucleotides: TGTGCCAGCAGCTTAGAAGGGACTAGCGGGGGGCTCGATACGCAGTATTTT.

The genes are TRBV2 and TRBJ2-7, with D perhaps matching TRBD2 (6 bases). CDR1 SNHLY and CDR2 FYNNEI come from the germline V gene. This CDR3 is built from 14 residues. Trimming removed 4 bases at V and 2 bases at J, with 12 bases between. CDR3 amino acids: CASSARGLTYEQYF. The CDR3 region has the DNA TGTGCCAGCAGTGCGCGGGGCTTAACCTACGAGCAGTACTTC.

The chain uses TRBV3-1 (or the pseudogene TRBV3-2) and TRBJ2-3, with 7 nucleotides matching TRBD2. The CDR3 is 16 amino acids. The trim removed 3 bases at V and 11 bases at J, leaving 17 bases unmatched. Germline V gene data show CDR1 as LGHDT and CDR2 as YNNKEL (reference sequence). The CDR3 sequence: CASSQWGGDDRVKQYF. DNA for the CDR3: TGTGCCAGCAGCCAGTGGGGGGGGGATGACAGAGTGAAGCAGTATTTT.

This clone was observed a single time. The J gene is TRBJ2-7, the V gene TRBV20-1; D gene uncertain. CDR1 and CDR2 from the germline V gene are DFQATT and SNEGSKA (reference sequence). CDR3 length: 10 amino acids. V lost 5 bases to trimming and J lost 5 bases, with 7 bases between them. CDR3 amino acids: CSASRHEQYF. The DNA of the CDR3 is TGCAGTGCTTCTAGACACGAGCAGTACTTC.

The chain carries TRBV7-9 and TRBJ1-4; D is ambiguous. CDR1 is SEHNR and CDR2 is FQNEAQ in the germline V gene (reference sequence). The CDR3 has 14 amino acids. The V and J ends lost 5 bases and 0 bases respectively, with 7 bases between them. In DNA form, the CDR3 reads TGTGCCAGCAGCAACGGTGCAACTAATGAAAAACTGTTTTTT. It yields the protein CASSNGATNEKLFF.

The J gene is TRBJ2-1, the V gene TRBV12-3 or TRBV12-4; D remains unclear. The CDR3 runs 12 residues. Trimming took off 9 bases at V and 5 bases at J, with 11 bases between the two ends. In DNA form, the CDR3 reads TGTGCCAGTCAGTCTAGTGACAATGAGCAGTTCTTC. Translated, it gives CASQSSDNEQFF.

The chain carries TRBV27 and TRBJ1-1, with D unresolved. The germline gives CDR1 MNHEY, CDR2 SMNVEV (reference sequence). The CDR3 extends over 15 amino acids. Trimming removed 5 bases at V and 5 bases at J, with 18 bases between. The CDR3 spells CASSPWTDPGTEAFF. In nucleotides, the CDR3 is TGTGCCAGCAGTCCCTGGACCGACCCGGGGACTGAAGCTTTCTTT.

The chain recombines TRBV27 with TRBJ1-2; D is perhaps TRBD1 (5 bases). The CDR3 is 12 amino acids. V was cut by 2 bases and J by 9 bases, with 10 bases left in between. Germline CDR1 is MNHEY and CDR2 is SMNVEV (reference sequence). In DNA form, the CDR3 reads TGTGCCAGCAGTTTACTAAAGGGGAGCTACACCTTC. Its translation: CASSLLKGSYTF.

This chain uses TRBV2 with TRBJ2-3; no reliable D call. The V and J ends lost 4 bases and 4 bases respectively, with 12 bases between them. This CDR3 is 14 amino acids long. Looked up from germline, CDR1 is SNHLY and CDR2 is FYNNEI. The CDR3 coding sequence is TGTGCCAGCAGTGGTACGAGGAATGCAGATACGCAGTATTTT. As protein: CASSGTRNADTQYF.

The sample holds one count of this clone. The CDR3 coding sequence is TGCGCCAGCAGCTTGTTTAGGTTGAGGGATACGCAGTATTTT. This translates into CASSLFRLRDTQYF. The chain links TRBV5-1 to TRBJ2-3; D call uncertain. This CDR3 contains 14 residues. The V end was cut by 1 base, the J end by 6 bases, with 12 bases between. Germline lookup yields CDR1 SGHRS and CDR2 YFSETQ.

The chain combines TRBV19 with TRBJ2-5; D possibly corresponds to TRBD1 (6 bases). Germline-derived CDR1 and CDR2 are LNHDA and SQIVND (reference sequence). V gave up 5 bases and J gave up 6 bases, with 16 bases separating them. The CDR3 is 14 residues long. The chain's CDR3 is CASSFTGSRQTQYF. CDR3 DNA: TGTGCCAGTAGTTTCACAGGGAGTCGGCAGACCCAGTACTTC.